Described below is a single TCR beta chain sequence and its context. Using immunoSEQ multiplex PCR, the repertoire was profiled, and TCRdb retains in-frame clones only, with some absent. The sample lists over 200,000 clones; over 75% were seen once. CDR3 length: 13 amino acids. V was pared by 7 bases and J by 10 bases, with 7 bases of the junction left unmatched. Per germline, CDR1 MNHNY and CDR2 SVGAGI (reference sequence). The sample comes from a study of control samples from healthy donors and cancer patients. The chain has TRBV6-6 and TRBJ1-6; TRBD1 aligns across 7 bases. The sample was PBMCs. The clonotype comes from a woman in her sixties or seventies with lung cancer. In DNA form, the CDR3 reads TGTGCCAGCACGAGGGGGCTCATCTCACCCCTCCACTTT. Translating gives CASTRGLISPLHF.